One sample yielded the 21 T cell receptor beta chains listed below, sequenced in a study of CD8 T cells in Susac syndrome. After extraction with the RNeasy kit, 0.5 to 1 ug of the RNA was reverse transcribed using random hexamers. TCRdb used MiXCR to reprocess the immunoSEQ multiplex PCR reads, holding one entry per CDR3 protein. The sample lists about 180,000 distinct CDR3 sequences; 85% to 95% were seen once. The source material was CD8+ T cells from PBMCs. The receptors originated from a human donor with multiple sclerosis.

This chain uses TRBV27 with TRBJ2-1, with TRBD2 matching over 7 bases. V lost 2 bases and J lost 8; bases outside the gene matches: 21. This CDR3 has 19 residues. CDR1 and CDR2 (germline): MNHEY, SMNVEV (reference sequence). The CDR3 DNA reads as TGTGCCAGCAGTTTACCCCCCGGCGCTAGCGGATTTCAGGGTGATGAGCAGTTCTTC. Its protein product is CASSLPPGASGFQGDEQFF.

The rearrangement joins TRBV13 to TRBJ1-1; D call uncertain. The CDR3 is 14 residues long. Germline V lookup: CDR1 PRHDT, CDR2 FYEKMQ (reference sequence). V lost 3 bases to trimming and J lost 1 base, with 9 bases between them. CDR3 sequence (DNA): TGTGCCAGCAGCTTCGGGGTTGGGAACACTGAAGCTTTCTTT. Protein product: CASSFGVGNTEAFF.

This rearrangement joins TRBV12-3 or TRBV12-4 to TRBJ1-2; D remains unclear. CDR3 size: 13 residues. V lost 3 bases to trimming and J lost 1 base, with 6 bases between them. The DNA for the CDR3 is TGTGCCAGCAGTTTCGTGCTTAACTATGGCTACACCTTC. Its protein is CASSFVLNYGYTF.

The chain is built from TRBV30 and TRBJ2-2; D might be TRBD1 or TRBD2, each matching 5 bases. V gave up 0 bases and J gave up 7 bases, with 12 bases separating them. The CDR3 contains 14 residues. Germline values: CDR1 GTSNPN, CDR2 SVGIG (reference sequence). The chain's CDR3 is CAWSVYRDGGELFF. The DNA of the CDR3 is TGTGCCTGGAGTGTTTATAGGGACGGCGGGGAGCTGTTTTTT.

This sequence joins TRBV7-2 and TRBJ2-3; D uncertain. The V and J ends lost 3 bases and 0 bases respectively, with 16 bases between them. The CDR3 runs to 17 residues. CDR1 and CDR2 (germline): SGHTA, FQGNSA. The CDR3: CASSFQSVHPSTDTQYF. DNA for the CDR3: TGTGCCAGCAGCTTTCAAAGCGTCCACCCGAGCACAGATACGCAGTATTTT.

V gene TRBV5-6 combines with J gene TRBJ2-7, with TRBD2 as a possible D gene (6 bases). Germline lookup yields CDR1 SGHDT and CDR2 YYEEEE. V was shortened by 4 bases and J by 7 bases, with 15 bases between the two germline ends. The CDR3 sequence is 13 residues long. CDR3 DNA sequence: TGTGCCAGCAGCACTACAGGAGGAGGGGAGCAGTACTTC. Translated, it gives CASSTTGGGEQYF.

The chain links TRBV28 to TRBJ2-2; 8 bases fit TRBD1. The CDR3 loop spans 13 amino acids. Germline V gene sequence: CDR1 MDHEN, CDR2 SYDVKM. V trimming: 10 bases; J trimming: 7 bases; junction bases outside the gene matches: 8. CDR3 protein: CATMTGAVGELFF. CDR3 sequence (DNA): TGTGCCACTATGACAGGGGCTGTCGGGGAGCTGTTTTTT.

The chain has TRBV28 and TRBJ2-4; a possible D gene is TRBD2 (6 bases). V was clipped by 5 bases and J by 1 base, with 12 bases between them. Germline V gives CDR1 MDHEN, CDR2 SYDVKM. The CDR3 is 15 residues long. CDR3: CASSLPEGAKNIQYF. The CDR3 nucleotides are TGTGCCAGCAGTCTGCCGGAGGGCGCCAAAAACATTCAGTACTTC.

V usage is TRBV20-1 and J usage is TRBJ2-5; no clear D gene. V lost 1 base, J lost 5 bases, and 11 bases lay in between. The germline V gene has CDR1 DFQATT and CDR2 SNEGSKA (reference sequence). The CDR3 totals 13 residues. In DNA, the CDR3 is TGCAGTGCTAGAGCCCCAGTGGGGGAGACCCAGTACTTC. It yields the protein CSARAPVGETQYF.

CDR3 residues: CASSFLDRSTDTQYF. Here the CDR3 DNA reads TGTGCCAGCAGCTTCCTGGACCGAAGCACAGATACGCAGTATTTT. The rearrangement links TRBV7-2 to TRBJ2-3; D unresolved. Germline lookup yields CDR1 SGHTA and CDR2 FQGNSA. The CDR3 extends over 15 amino acids. The germline V and J ends were trimmed by 3 bases and 0 bases, with 10 bases remaining between them.

The chain uses TRBV13 and TRBJ1-1; D is possibly TRBD1 (5 bases). Per germline, CDR1 PRHDT and CDR2 FYEKMQ (reference sequence). CDR3 length: 13 residues. V lost 7 bases, J lost 4 bases, and 13 bases lay in between. In nucleotides, the CDR3 is TGTGCCAGCACCCTCGGGGGGAGCACTGAAGCTTTCTTT. Translating it yields CASTLGGSTEAFF.

The V call is TRBV6-6, the J call TRBJ2-2, with D perhaps TRBD1 (5 bases). V was pared by 1 base and J by 7 bases, with 10 bases between. Germline V gene lookup returns CDR1 MNHNY and CDR2 SVGAGI (reference sequence). CDR3 length: 14 residues. The CDR3 here is CASSYWQGNGELFF. The CDR3 coding sequence is TGTGCCAGCAGTTACTGGCAGGGAAACGGGGAGCTGTTTTTT.

The V call is TRBV27, the J call TRBJ1-1, with TRBD1 matching 7 bases. V shed 0 bases and J 2 bases; nucleotides not matched to a gene: 3. This CDR3 contains 15 residues. The germline V gene has CDR1 MNHEY and CDR2 SMNVEV (reference sequence). CDR3 bases: TGTGCCAGCAGTTTATCCGCAGGGGGAAACACTGAAGCTTTCTTT. It is translated as CASSLSAGGNTEAFF.

The chain joins TRBV5-1 to TRBJ2-7, with 8 bases fitting TRBD1. This CDR3 has 16 residues. Germline CDR1 and CDR2: SGHRS and YFSETQ. The V gene end was trimmed by 4 bases and the J gene end by 4 bases; junction bases not matched to a gene: 13. The CDR3, as DNA: TGCGCCAGCAGCCCAGAGCGGACAGGGTATGGGTACGAGCAGTACTTC. It yields the protein CASSPERTGYGYEQYF.

The V and J genes are TRBV12-3 or TRBV12-4 and TRBJ1-1; possible D gene TRBD1, 6 bases. V shed 5 bases and J shed 8 bases, with 15 bases lying between them. CDR3 length equals 13 residues. CDR3 loop: CASSPAWTAEAFF. As DNA, the CDR3 is TGTGCCAGCAGTCCCGCCTGGACAGCCGAAGCTTTCTTT.

This chain uses TRBV29-1 with TRBJ2-1; D possibly matches TRBD1 or TRBD2 (5 bases each). Germline loops: CDR1 SQVTM, CDR2 ANQGSEA. V gave up 4 bases and J gave up 5 bases, with 18 bases separating them. This CDR3 is built from 15 residues. This CDR3 is CSVGGPDKLDNEQFF. The CDR3 DNA reads TGCAGCGTTGGGGGACCAGACAAACTGGACAATGAGCAGTTCTTC.

V gene TRBV13 combines with J gene TRBJ2-3; D remains ambiguous. Germline CDR1 PRHDT, CDR2 FYEKMQ (reference sequence). V lost 7 bases and J lost 3, with 8 bases in between. The CDR3 is made up of 12 amino acids. Here the CDR3 DNA reads TGTGCCAGCACCTCGAGGACAGATACGCAGTATTTT. This translates into CASTSRTDTQYF.

The genes are TRBV20-1 and TRBJ2-7; weak D call: TRBD2 (5 bases). The CDR3 runs 12 residues. Trimming took off 8 bases at V and 8 bases at J, with 19 bases between the two ends. Germline values: CDR1 DFQATT, CDR2 SNEGSKA (reference sequence). CDR3 sequence reads: CSLGSPGSKQYF. The CDR3 coding sequence is TGCAGTCTAGGCTCACCGGGATCTAAGCAGTACTTC.

The chain uses TRBV9 and TRBJ2-5; D possibly corresponds to TRBD1 (6 bases). Germline CDR1 reads SGDLS; CDR2 reads YYNGEE. Trimming stripped 4 bases from V and 4 bases from J, with 14 bases between. CDR3 length equals 14 residues. CDR3 coding DNA: TGTGCCAGCAGCTTGTCAGGGGACCTAGAGACCCAGTACTTC. Its protein product is CASSLSGDLETQYF. Complete variable domain (other parts from reference TRBV9 and TRBJ2-5): DSGVTQTPKHLITATGQRVTLRCSPRSGDLSVYWYQQSLDQGLQFLIQYYNGEERAKGNILERFSAQQFPDLHSELNLSSLELGDSALYFCASSLSGDLETQYFGPGTRLLVL.

The CDR3 reads CASSWGTGGTEAFF. CDR3 coding DNA: TGTGCCAGCAGTTGGGGGACAGGGGGCACTGAAGCTTTCTTT. This chain links TRBV27 with TRBJ1-1; 11 bases map to TRBD1. Trimming took 4 bases from V and 4 from J; bases not matched to a gene: 2. Germline values: CDR1 MNHEY, CDR2 SMNVEV (reference sequence). This CDR3 has 14 amino acids.

The chain uses TRBV11-1 and TRBJ2-1, with D perhaps TRBD1 or TRBD2 (6 bases each). From germline, CDR1 is SGHAT and CDR2 FQDESV (reference sequence). V was trimmed by 0 bases and J by 6 bases, leaving 18 bases between them. CDR3 length equals 17 residues. CDR3 nucleotide sequence: TGTGCCAGCAGCTTAGCGCTCGGGGGACCAGGGGCCAATGAGCAGTTCTTC. It encodes CASSLALGGPGANEQFF.